This passage covers 32 T cell receptor beta chains from one sample sequenced in a study of shared clonotypes between healthy human individuals. Clones were read by immunoSEQ multiplex PCR, and TCRdb kept only the in-frame ones, dropping some. This table holds over 1.4 million clones, approximately 97% found once. The specimen was naive CD4+ T cells sorted from blood. Stated subset: CD45RA+ positively selected. Receptor source: a man aged 25-45 years in good health.

The chain is built from TRBV18 and TRBJ1-2, with D uncertain. Looked up from germline, CDR1 is KGHSH and CDR2 is LQKENI. With 3 bases removed from V and 4 bases from J, the gap between germline ends came to 9 bases. This CDR3 region has 13 residues. Here the CDR3 reads CASSPVTRYGYTF. Written as DNA, the CDR3 is TGTGCCAGCTCACCCGTGACACGCTATGGCTACACCTTC.

Comments on this clone: This sample also contains other DNA sequences that code for the same CDR3. The V call is TRBV5-4, the J call TRBJ1-3; D is ambiguous. The V gene's germline CDR1 is SGHNT and CDR2 YYREEE (reference sequence). V was cut by 0 bases and J by 4 bases, with 5 bases left in between. The CDR3 length is 13 residues. In DNA form, the CDR3 reads TGTGCCAGCAGCTTGGCTGGGGGAAACACCATATATTTT. The encoded protein is CASSLAGGNTIYF.

V is TRBV6-1 and J is TRBJ1-4; D may be TRBD1 (5 bases). The V end was cut by 3 bases, the J end by 8 bases, with 7 bases between. Germline CDR1 is MNHNS and CDR2 is SASEGT. The CDR3 contains 12 residues. CDR3 in DNA: TGTGCCAGCAGTGACTACAGGGAAAAACTGTTTTTT. Protein product: CASSDYREKLFF.

This clone was found once. This chain connects TRBV20-1 to TRBJ2-1; no reliable D call. Germline CDR1 and CDR2: DFQATT and SNEGSKA (reference sequence). The CDR3 is 11 residues long. The V end lost 2 bases, the J end lost 7 bases, and 6 bases lay between the germline ends. CDR3 nucleotide sequence: TGCAGTGCTAGATGGCGGAATGAGCAGTTCTTC. It yields the protein CSARWRNEQFF.

The rearrangement links TRBV21-1 to TRBJ2-2; the DNA was not compared with TRBD1, the D call given in the table. TRBV21-1 is a pseudogene locus. The CDR3 consists of 20 residues. CDR3 loop: CASSTHNNVTGGKNTGELFF. CDR3 DNA sequence: TGTGCCAGCAGCACCCACAACAACGTTACAGGGGGGAAGAACACCGGGGAGCTGTTTTTT.

This chain links TRBV6-1 with TRBJ2-7; D possibly corresponds to TRBD1 (5 bases). Trimming pared 6 bases from V and 2 bases from J, leaving 17 bases between. The CDR3 is 15 amino acids. From germline, CDR1 is MNHNS and CDR2 SASEGT. CDR3 residues: CASRMTRVKAYEQYF. The CDR3 DNA reads TGTGCCAGCAGGATGACCAGGGTAAAGGCCTACGAGCAGTACTTC.

This chain connects TRBV7-9 to TRBJ1-2; D is unresolved. Germline CDR1 and CDR2: SEHNR and FQNEAQ (reference sequence). The CDR3 spans 13 residues. V lost 4 bases and J lost 8, with 14 bases in between. The CDR3 loop is CASSSTQAVGYTF. Written as DNA, the CDR3 is TGTGCCAGCAGCTCGACCCAGGCGGTCGGCTACACCTTC.

This chain uses TRBV5-1 with TRBJ2-1; weak D call: TRBD2 (5 bases). Germline CDR1 reads SGHRS; CDR2 reads YFSETQ. With 5 bases removed from V and 1 base from J, the gap between germline ends came to 7 bases. The CDR3 is 13 residues long. This CDR3 is CASSAGSYNEQFF. CDR3 in DNA: TGCGCCAGCAGTGCGGGTTCCTACAATGAGCAGTTCTTC.

This clone was seen just once. The genes are TRBV5-4 and TRBJ2-5; D is unclear. CDR1 is SGHNT and CDR2 is YYREEE in the germline V gene (reference sequence). Trimming took off 0 bases at V and 1 base at J, with 7 bases between the two ends. The CDR3 runs to 14 residues. In nucleotides, the CDR3 is TGTGCCAGCAGCTTGGCGGCCATCCAAGAGACCCAGTACTTC. It is translated as CASSLAAIQETQYF.

The chain joins TRBV11-2 to TRBJ2-1, with 7 bases fitting TRBD2. Germline V gene data show CDR1 as SGHAT and CDR2 as FQNNGV. V was pared by 0 bases and J by 5 bases, with 4 bases of the junction left unmatched. The CDR3 is made up of 15 amino acids. In DNA, the CDR3 is TGTGCCAGCAGCTTAGAGGCGGGAGTGAACAATGAGCAGTTCTTC. Amino acid sequence: CASSLEAGVNNEQFF.

The chain recombines TRBV28 with TRBJ2-7; D ambiguous. Germline CDR1 is MDHEN and CDR2 is SYDVKM. Trimming took 3 bases from V and 4 from J, leaving 10 bases between them. This CDR3 is built from 13 residues. CDR3 in amino acids: CASSFGYGYEQYF. The DNA of the CDR3 is TGTGCCAGCAGTTTCGGGTATGGTTACGAGCAGTACTTC.

The rearrangement links TRBV14 to TRBJ2-1, with a weak D call TRBD2 (5 bases). This CDR3 has 16 residues. V was shortened by 0 bases and J by 5 bases, with 14 bases between the two germline ends. Germline values: CDR1 SGHDN, CDR2 FVKESK. The chain's CDR3 is CASSQDVSGLNNEQFF. The DNA for the CDR3 is TGTGCCAGCAGCCAAGACGTTTCGGGGTTGAACAATGAGCAGTTCTTC.

The J gene is TRBJ2-1, the V gene TRBV5-4; 7 bases line up with TRBD1. The CDR3 sequence is 18 residues long. The junction had 9 bases not matched to a gene; V was cut back by 0 bases and J by 0 bases. CDR1 and CDR2 from the germline V gene are SGHNT and YYREEE (reference sequence). CDR3 loop: CASSLGGAGGLSYNEQFF. The CDR3 DNA sequence: TGTGCCAGCAGCTTGGGAGGGGCAGGGGGTCTCTCCTACAATGAGCAGTTCTTC.

This rearrangement joins TRBV6-1 to TRBJ1-4; D ambiguous. Germline V gene data show CDR1 as MNHNS and CDR2 as SASEGT. CDR3 size: 16 residues. The germline V and J ends were trimmed by 0 bases and 7 bases, with 15 bases remaining between them. In nucleotides, the CDR3 is TGTGCCAGCAGTGAAGCGCTTTTTGTGTGGGGTGAAAAACTGTTTTTT. The encoded protein is CASSEALFVWGEKLFF.

This chain uses TRBV10-2 with TRBJ1-3; weak D call: TRBD1 (5 bases). Germline V gives CDR1 WSHSY, CDR2 SAAADI. The CDR3 extends over 13 amino acids. V was trimmed by 8 bases and J by 0 bases, leaving 8 bases between them. The DNA of the CDR3 is TGCGCCAGCGGGGGGGGCTCTGGAAACACCATATATTTT. Its translation: CASGGGSGNTIYF.

This chain uses TRBV11-2 with TRBJ1-2, with a tentative D call TRBD1 (6 bases). CDR1 SGHAT and CDR2 FQNNGV come from the germline V gene. The length of the CDR3 is 15 residues. Trimming left V 5 bases short and J 7 bases short, with 20 bases between. The CDR3 DNA sequence: TGTGCCAGCAGCCCTCCTGGGGGGCCCGTCTTTGGCTACACCTTC. Translation: CASSPPGGPVFGYTF.

This chain uses TRBV7-2 with TRBJ2-1, with 8 bases fitting TRBD2. V shed 0 bases and J 7 bases; nucleotides not matched to a gene: 2. CDR1 SGHTA and CDR2 FQGNSA come from the germline V gene. The CDR3 runs 14 residues. Here the CDR3 reads CASSLASGRNEQFF. CDR3 bases: TGTGCCAGCAGCTTAGCCAGCGGGAGAAATGAGCAGTTCTTC.

The chain links TRBV4-3 to TRBJ2-1; D remains unclear. This CDR3 region has 12 residues. Trimming shortened V by 5 bases and J by 8 bases, and 10 bases separated the two germline ends. The germline V gene has CDR1 LGHNA and CDR2 YSLEER. CDR3 residues: CASSNQLDEQFF. Written as DNA, the CDR3 is TGCGCCAGCAGCAATCAGTTGGATGAGCAGTTCTTC.

The chain recombines TRBV19 with TRBJ2-7, with TRBD2 identical over 7 bases. V lost 1 base and J lost 1; bases outside the gene matches: 1. The CDR3 sequence is 14 residues long. Germline CDR1 is LNHDA and CDR2 is SQIVND (reference sequence). The CDR3 spells CASSIVGGSYEQYF. CDR3 bases: TGTGCCAGTAGTATAGTGGGAGGGTCCTACGAGCAGTACTTC.

This clone was seen only once. The rearrangement uses TRBV5-1 and TRBJ2-7, with 7 positions matching TRBD1. Looked up from germline, CDR1 is SGHRS and CDR2 is YFSETQ. This CDR3 contains 15 residues. The ends lost 4 bases at V and 7 bases at J; junction bases unmatched: 14. The CDR3 DNA reads TGCGCCAGCAGCAACCACGGGACAGACCTCGGAGAGCAGTACTTC. It translates to CASSNHGTDLGEQYF.

The chain has TRBV28 and TRBJ1-5; tentatively, D is TRBD1 (6 bases). Germline-derived CDR1 and CDR2 are MDHEN and SYDVKM. The CDR3 has 15 residues. V dropped 7 bases and J dropped 2 bases, with 15 bases sitting between them. The CDR3: CASNPGGPGNQPQHF. In DNA, the CDR3 is TGTGCCAGCAACCCTGGGGGGCCTGGCAATCAGCCCCAGCATTTT.

V usage is TRBV2 and J usage is TRBJ2-1, with a weak D call TRBD2 (6 bases). CDR1 and CDR2 (germline): SNHLY, FYNNEI. V was clipped by 4 bases and J by 10 bases, with 20 bases between them. The CDR3 consists of 15 residues. The CDR3 DNA reads as TGTGCCAGCAGTGGGGACGGAGGGAGTGCAAGAGAGCAGTTCTTC. Amino acid sequence: CASSGDGGSAREQFF.

The V gene is TRBV19, the J gene TRBJ2-7; 10 bases map to TRBD1. After removal of 4 bases from V and 3 bases from J, the junction contained 3 bases not matched to a gene. The germline V gene encodes CDR1 LNHDA and CDR2 SQIVND (reference sequence). This CDR3 is built from 14 residues. The DNA of the CDR3 is TGTGCCAGTAGTAGCTGGGACAGGGGCTACGAGCAGTACTTC. Translated, it gives CASSSWDRGYEQYF.

As to this clone: The sample contains more than one DNA sequence encoding this CDR3. The genes are TRBV5-1 and TRBJ2-2; D is uncertain. Trimming took 4 bases from V and 0 from J, leaving 7 bases between them. The CDR3 contains 14 residues. Germline CDR1 reads SGHRS; CDR2 reads YFSETQ. As DNA, the CDR3 is TGCGCCAGCAGCCTCAGGACGAACACCGGGGAGCTGTTTTTT. Its translation: CASSLRTNTGELFF. Full variable domain (missing parts from reference TRBV5-1 and TRBJ2-2): KAGVTQTPRYLIKTRGQQVTLSCSPISGHRSVSWYQQTPGQGLQFLFEYFSETQRNKGNFPGRFSGRQFSNSRSEMNVSTLELGDSALYLCASSLRTNTGELFFGEGSRLTVL.

This sequence joins TRBV28 and TRBJ1-1; D not resolved. The CDR3 is 15 residues long. V was trimmed by 5 bases and J by 8 bases, leaving 21 bases between them. In germline, CDR1 is MDHEN, CDR2 SYDVKM. The CDR3 DNA sequence: TGTGCCAGCAGTACTCCGGCCGAACGAAGCCGAGAAGCTTTCTTT. This sequence encodes CASSTPAERSREAFF.

The chain carries TRBV7-9 and TRBJ2-3; 7 nucleotides align to TRBD1. Germline CDR1 SEHNR, CDR2 FQNEAQ (reference sequence). CDR3 length equals 17 residues. J was trimmed by 1 base and V by 0 bases; bases with no gene match: 7. In DNA form, the CDR3 reads TGTGCCAGCAGCTTAGCATTCAGGGGGAGAGGCACAGATACGCAGTATTTT. Translated: CASSLAFRGRGTDTQYF.

This chain links TRBV11-2 with TRBJ2-7; no clear D. Germline-derived CDR1 and CDR2 are SGHAT and FQNNGV. Trimming stripped 4 bases from V and 7 bases from J, with 5 bases between. CDR3 size: 10 residues. CDR3 nucleotides: TGTGCCAGCAGCTCGGTTGAGCAGTACTTC. It translates to CASSSVEQYF.

V gene TRBV5-6 combines with J gene TRBJ1-4; tentative D call: TRBD1 (5 bases). This CDR3 spans 15 amino acids. V lost 2 bases to trimming and J lost 5 bases, with 13 bases between them. Germline lookup yields CDR1 SGHDT and CDR2 YYEEEE. The CDR3 spells CASSLPGRGNEKLFF. DNA of the CDR3: TGTGCCAGCAGCTTACCGGGACGGGGGAATGAAAAACTGTTTTTT.

This sequence joins TRBV11-2 and TRBJ2-1, with a possible D match to TRBD2 (6 bases). There are 15 residues in the CDR3. V was clipped by 3 bases and J by 0 bases, with 9 bases between them. Per germline, CDR1 SGHAT and CDR2 FQNNGV. The CDR3 DNA is TGTGCCAGCAGCTTGGGCGGGGCCTCCTACAATGAGCAGTTCTTC. Translation gives CASSLGGASYNEQFF.

The CDR3 region is CATLTAPGINEQFF. CDR3 sequence (DNA): TGTGCCACACTAACGGCTCCAGGTATCAATGAGCAGTTCTTC. The chain is built from TRBV10-3 and TRBJ2-1; no clear D gene. CDR3 size: 14 residues. Per germline, CDR1 ENHRY and CDR2 SYGVKD. The V gene lost 10 bases and the J gene lost 6 bases, with 19 bases spanning the gap.

J is TRBJ2-1 and V is TRBV10-2, with a weak D call TRBD2 (6 bases). Germline CDR1 WSHSY, CDR2 SAAADI. Deletions cut 1 base from V and 1 base from J, with 17 bases between. The CDR3 consists of 18 residues. CDR3 amino acids: CASSEWDGAGGSYNEQFF. The CDR3 bases are TGCGCCAGCAGTGAGTGGGACGGAGCTGGGGGGTCCTACAATGAGCAGTTCTTC.

This rearrangement joins TRBV19 to TRBJ2-1, with 9 bases identical to TRBD2. Germline lookup yields CDR1 LNHDA and CDR2 SQIVND (reference sequence). The CDR3 covers 14 residues. The J segment lost 6 bases and the V segment lost 5 bases, leaving 5 bases of the junction unmatched. CDR3 DNA sequence: TGTGCCAGTAGTTCGGGACTAGCCCTCAATGAGCAGTTCTTC. The encoded protein is CASSSGLALNEQFF.